A selection of T cell receptor beta chains follows, all from one sample in a study of blood T cell repertoires in COVID-19. The table came from immunoSEQ multiplex PCR; TCRdb's copy has only in-frame clones and leaves some out. The data hold under 300,000 clones, with roughly nine tenths observed a single time. The sequencing sample was made of peripheral blood. These receptors originate from a woman in her twenties or thirties with COVID-19, enrolled during active disease. Each CDR3 is given with its conserved first and last residue. The D gene is left open where the match is weak. Size values are once, few and many counts, or a class for expanded clones, and some rows have none.

>NA|TRBJ2-3|TRBV11-2|NA
CASAGSTDTQYF
TGTGCCAGCGCGGGGAGCACAGATACGCAGTATTTT
>NA|TRBJ1-2|TRBV12-2|once
CASRLDHPPPGGYTF
TGTGCAAGTCGCTTAGATCACCCCCCACCCGGTGGCTACACCTTC
>TRBD1|TRBJ2-3|TRBV6-1|NA
CASSETGGFGGVATDTQYF
TGTGCCAGCAGTGAAACAGGGGGCTTCGGGGGAGTAGCCACAGATACGCAGTATTTT
>TRBD1|TRBJ1-3|TRBV6-7|few
CASSFRTGINSGNTIYF
TGTGCCAGCAGTTTCCGGACAGGGATAAACTCTGGAAACACCATATATTTT
>NA|TRBJ1-1|TRBV6-1|once
CASSDRVQGTEAFF
TGTGCCAGCAGTGACAGGGTCCAGGGCACTGAAGCTTTCTTT
>TRBD2|TRBJ2-3|TRBV5-1|NA
CASSFRTSVDTQYF
TGCGCCAGCAGCTTTAGGACTAGCGTAGATACGCAGTATTTT
>NA|TRBJ2-3|TRBV7-9|NA
CASSRRAGAITDTQYF
TGTGCCAGCAGCCGTAGAGCTGGGGCGATCACAGATACGCAGTATTTT
>NA|TRBJ2-1|TRBV10-3|NA
CASAGTSGYNEQFF
TGTGCCAGTGCGGGGACGAGCGGGTACAATGAGCAGTTCTTC
>NA|TRBJ1-2|TRBV12-3/TRBV12-4|NA
CASTWGWGGGYTF
TGTGCCAGCACCTGGGGGTGGGGGGGCGGCTACACCTTC
>TRBD1|TRBJ2-1|TRBV25-1|once
CASSETGGVSYNEQFF
TGTGCCAGCAGTGAAACAGGGGGCGTCTCCTACAATGAGCAGTTCTTC
>NA|TRBJ2-3|TRBV9|NA
CASSAGTIGTDTQYF
TGTGCCAGCAGCGCCGGGACAATTGGCACAGATACGCAGTATTTT
>NA|TRBJ2-3|TRBV5-6|NA
CASSLLATDTQYF
TGTGCCAGCAGCTTGCTAGCTACAGATACGCAGTATTTT
>TRBD2|TRBJ2-1|TRBV6-7|NA
CASPQPTGGPPYNEQFF
TGTGCCAGCCCTCAACCAACGGGGGGGCCGCCCTACAATGAGCAGTTCTTC
>NA|TRBJ2-7|TRBV7-8|NA
CASSLGPSEQYF
TGTGCCAGCAGCTTAGGGCCCTCCGAGCAGTACTTC
>NA|TRBJ1-2|TRBV5-4|once
CASSLVPGDKGYTF
TGTGCCAGCAGCTTGGTTCCAGGGGACAAGGGCTACACCTTC
>NA|TRBJ1-1|TRBV4-1|once
CASSQGSMLMNTEAFF
TGCGCCAGCAGCCAAGGGTCTATGCTGATGAACACTGAAGCTTTCTTT
>NA|TRBJ2-5|TRBV5-5|NA
CASSSRVWETQYF
TGTGCCAGCAGCTCCAGGGTTTGGGAGACCCAGTACTTC
>NA|TRBJ2-2|TRBV27|NA
CASSLIGGRMNTGELFF
TGTGCCAGCAGTTTAATCGGGGGGCGTATGAACACCGGGGAGCTGTTTTTT
>NA|TRBJ2-1|TRBV24-1|NA
CATSETGQYEQFF
TGTGCCACCAGTGAAACAGGACAGTATGAGCAGTTCTTC
>TRBD1|TRBJ1-1|TRBV30|NA
CAWSSPGQGSPEAFF
TGTGCCTGGTCCTCCCCGGGACAGGGGAGCCCTGAAGCTTTCTTT
>NA|TRBJ1-1|TRBV13|NA
CASQRFGEGDTEAFF
TGTGCCAGCCAGCGGTTCGGGGAGGGGGACACTGAAGCTTTCTTT
>NA|TRBJ1-2|TRBV5-1|NA
CASSLALGGPGGYTF
TGCGCCAGCAGCTTGGCCTTGGGGGGGCCGGGCGGCTACACCTTC
>TRBD1|TRBJ2-7|TRBV5-4|NA
CASRKDRAYEQYF
TGTGCCAGCCGAAAGGACAGGGCCTACGAGCAGTACTTC
>NA|TRBJ1-5|TRBV19|NA
CASSGGLRSQHF
TGTGCCAGTAGTGGAGGACTGCGATCCCAGCATTTT
>NA|TRBJ1-3|TRBV15|NA
CATSRDLLTYSGNTIYF
TGTGCCACCAGCAGAGATTTATTGACATACTCTGGAAACACCATATATTTT
>TRBD1|TRBJ1-1|TRBV15|NA
CATSRYQGVTREAFF
TGTGCCACCAGCCGATACCAGGGGGTTACTCGAGAAGCTTTCTTT
>NA|TRBJ1-3|TRBV6-5|once
CASSYSGRGVGNTIYF
TGTGCCAGCAGTTACTCGGGGAGGGGAGTTGGAAACACCATATATTTT